These T cell receptor beta chains were read from a single sample in a study of blood T cell repertoires in COVID-19. The method was immunoSEQ multiplex PCR; TCRdb's version includes in-frame clones alone and lacks a portion of them. The sample gives over 150,000 clones, around 84% of which show up once; 8% to 9% is in the top ten. Sequenced sample: peripheral blood. These receptors all stem from a woman in her sixties with COVID-19, enrolled during active disease. Each CDR3 is given with its conserved first and last residue. The D gene is left open where the match is weak. Size is stated for part of the rows, as once, few or many counts, or as a class when the clone is expanded.

NA	NA	TRBV7-9	TRBJ1-1	TGTGCCAGCAGCTTAGTCGGGAAGAACACTGAAGCTTTCTTT	CASSLVGKNTEAFF
NA	once	TRBV6-5	TRBJ1-1	TGTGCCAGCAGTTACTCTCGATTTGGAGGGACTGAAGCTTTCTTT	CASSYSRFGGTEAFF
NA	few	TRBV30	TRBJ2-2	TGTGCCTGGAATTTGGGACACATGACCGGGGAGCTGTTTTTT	CAWNLGHMTGELFF
TRBD1	once	TRBV29-1	TRBJ1-2	TGCAGCGTTTTTGGCACAGGGGGCAACTATGGCTACACCTTC	CSVFGTGGNYGYTF
NA	NA	TRBV6-1	TRBJ2-7	TGTGCCAGCAGTGACAGGTCCCGGTCCTACGAGCAGTACTTC	CASSDRSRSYEQYF
TRBD1	NA	TRBV19	TRBJ1-2	TGTGCCAGTAGCCCGGACAGGGTGAACTATGGCTACACCTTC	CASSPDRVNYGYTF
TRBD1	NA	TRBV6-5	TRBJ2-7	TGTGCCAGCAGTTACTATACGGGACAGGGGATCTACGAGCAGTACTTC	CASSYYTGQGIYEQYF
NA	NA	TRBV15	TRBJ1-3	TGTGCCACCAGCAGAGCCTCACCCGGAGCGGGAAACACCATATATTTT	CATSRASPGAGNTIYF
NA	NA	TRBV11-2	TRBJ1-3	TGTGCCAGCAGCTTCGGGAGGAACCGAGCTGGAAACACCATATATTTT	CASSFGRNRAGNTIYF
TRBD1	few	TRBV7-9	TRBJ1-1	TGTGCCAGCAGCTCAGGGGGGTCGAACACTGAAGCTTTCTTT	CASSSGGSNTEAFF
TRBD1	many	TRBV5-1	TRBJ2-7	TGCGCCAGCAGCTTGCTGGGGACAGGGGTACACGAGCAGTACTTC	CASSLLGTGVHEQYF
TRBD1	NA	TRBV10-3	TRBJ1-1	TGTGCCATCAGTGTCAACAGGGGCGGAGCTTTCTTT	CAISVNRGGAFF
NA	NA	TRBV3-1/TRBV3-2	TRBJ1-1	TGTGCCAGCAGCCAAGACCCTTACACTGAAGCTTTCTTT	CASSQDPYTEAFF
NA	NA	TRBV6-5	TRBJ1-2	TGTGCCAGCGCTCCCATAGCTAACTATGGCTACACCTTC	CASAPIANYGYTF
TRBD1	NA	TRBV7-9	TRBJ1-4	TGTGCCAGCAGCGTGCGACAGGGATCAACTAATGAAAAACTGTTTTTT	CASSVRQGSTNEKLFF
NA	NA	TRBV5-1	TRBJ1-1	TGCGCCAGCAGCTCGACCGGAGAGGGTACTGAAGCTTTCTTT	CASSSTGEGTEAFF
TRBD1	NA	TRBV11-2	TRBJ1-1	TGTGCCAGCAGGGGGACAGGGCAGAACACTGAAGCTTTCTTT	CASRGTGQNTEAFF
TRBD2	NA	TRBV11-2	TRBJ2-1	TGTGCCAGCAGTCAGACGACGGGAGGCAATGAGCAGTTCTTC	CASSQTTGGNEQFF
TRBD2	NA	TRBV10-3	TRBJ2-1	TGTGCCATCAGTGAGAGGGCTAGCGGGACTGGGAATGAGCAGTTCTTC	CAISERASGTGNEQFF
TRBD2	NA	TRBV3-1/TRBV3-2	TRBJ2-3	TGTGCCAGCAGCCAAGAAGGTTGGAGCGGGGTTGATACGCAGTATTTT	CASSQEGWSGVDTQYF
NA	NA	TRBV19	TRBJ1-1	TGTGCCAGTGCGGAGGGTAGGAGATTTGGCACTGAAGCTTTCTTT	CASAEGRRFGTEAFF
NA	NA	TRBV10-2	TRBJ1-2	TGCGCCAGCAGTGCTACAGGTGATAATGGCTACACCTTC	CASSATGDNGYTF
TRBD2	NA	TRBV25-1	TRBJ2-1	TGTGCCAGCAGTGGTCCGGGGGGCTACAATGAGCAGTTCTTC	CASSGPGGYNEQFF
NA	once	TRBV2	TRBJ1-1	TGTGCCAGCAGCGCCGGGACAGAAGCTTTCTTT	CASSAGTEAFF
TRBD1	NA	TRBV24-1	TRBJ2-3	TGTGCCACCAGTGGAACAGGGGGATCAGATACGCAGTATTTT	CATSGTGGSDTQYF
TRBD1	NA	TRBV20-1	TRBJ1-1	TGCAGTGCCAGTTCAGGGGGCACTGAAGCTTTCTTT	CSASSGGTEAFF
NA	NA	TRBV18	TRBJ1-1	TGTGCCAGCTCACTTGACGGAACGGGGAGGGACACTGAAGCTTTCTTT	CASSLDGTGRDTEAFF
NA	NA	TRBV6-5	TRBJ1-1	TGTGCCAGCAGCAAATACACAGGGCTGAACACTGAAGCTTTCTTT	CASSKYTGLNTEAFF
TRBD1	few	TRBV5-1	TRBJ2-1	TGCGCCAGCAGCTTGCCCCAGGGGGCCTACAATGAGCAGTTCTTC	CASSLPQGAYNEQFF
NA	NA	TRBV19	TRBJ1-1	TGTGCCAGTAGTATAATAGGCGGCAGCCAACAGGGTGAAGCTTTCTTT	CASSIIGGSQQGEAFF